The rows below give T cell receptor beta chains drawn from one sample of a study of early T cells in non-severe SARS-CoV-2 infection. TCRdb reprocessed the 5' RACE reads via MiXCR and lists one record per CDR3 protein. Among around 33,000 distinct CDR3 sequences, around 7% were seen once, and the ten largest hold less than 5%. Source material: whole blood. The receptors shown here come from an adult who was a healthcare worker with PCR-confirmed SARS-CoV-2 infection or an uninfected control (not recorded which). The CDR3 runs from the conserved cysteine through the conserved F or W. A D gene is named only where the DNA matches it firmly. Size values are once, few and many counts, or a class for expanded clones, and some rows have none.

>.|TRBJ2-5|TRBV7-2|many
TGTGCCAGCAGCGAAGGAGAGACCCAGTACTTC
CASSEGETQYF
>.|TRBJ2-7|TRBV10-3|.
TGTGCCATCAGTACCTCAGGGGATACCTCCTACGAGCAGTACTTC
CAISTSGDTSYEQYF
>.|TRBJ1-1|TRBV28|many
TGTGCCACCTCAACCGACACTGAAGCTTTCTTT
CATSTDTEAFF
>.|TRBJ1-1|TRBV20-1|many
TGCAGTGCCGACCGCCCAGGGGCTGTAACTGAAGCTTTCTTT
CSADRPGAVTEAFF
>.|TRBJ1-1|TRBV18|many
TGTGCCAGCTCACCAAGGGGCTCGAACACTGAAGCTTTCTTT
CASSPRGSNTEAFF
>.|TRBJ2-1|TRBV5-1|many
TGCGCCAGCAGCCGCAGCAATGAGCAGTTCTTC
CASSRSNEQFF
>.|TRBJ1-2|TRBV30|many
TGTGCCTGGATACCGGGACGGGACTATGGCTACACCTTC
CAWIPGRDYGYTF
>.|TRBJ2-1|TRBV12-3/TRBV12-4|many
TGTGCCAGCAGTTTCAGCGAGGGAAACTACAATGAGCAGTTCTTC
CASSFSEGNYNEQFF
>TRBD2|TRBJ2-1|TRBV4-1|many
TGCGCCAGCAGCCAAGATGGGGCGGGAGGTCCCTACAATGAGCAGTTCTTC
CASSQDGAGGPYNEQFF
>TRBD1|TRBJ2-1|TRBV28|many
TGTGCCAGCAGTCGAGACAGGGCTAGTTGGAATGAGCAGTTCTTC
CASSRDRASWNEQFF
>.|TRBJ2-1|TRBV18|medium-sized
TGTGCCAGCTCACCACCCACAGGGTACGGCGAGCAGTTCTTC
CASSPPTGYGEQFF
>TRBD1|TRBJ2-1|TRBV7-9|many
TGTGCCAGCAGCGCAAACAGGGGGATGAATGAGCAGTTCTTC
CASSANRGMNEQFF
>.|TRBJ2-1|TRBV6-2/TRBV6-3|few
TGTGCCAGCAGTCTCCAGGGCCATGAGCAGTTCTTC
CASSLQGHEQFF
>.|TRBJ2-3|TRBV9|many
TGTGCCAGCAGCGCCCACTTGAGTGCTAGCACAGATACGCAGTATTTT
CASSAHLSASTDTQYF
>TRBD2|TRBJ2-7|TRBV25-1|many
TGTGCCACTTCCGGGACTAGCGGAGGCGCCTCCTACGAGCAGTACTTC
CATSGTSGGASYEQYF
>TRBD1|TRBJ2-7|TRBV12-3/TRBV12-4|few
TGTGCCAGCAGTCCCCAAGGGTTGGGACAGGACTACGAGCAGTACTTC
CASSPQGLGQDYEQYF
>.|TRBJ2-2|TRBV11-2|few
TGTGCCAGCAGCACCGACAGAGTTCCGAACACCGGGGAGCTGTTTTTT
CASSTDRVPNTGELFF
>TRBD1|TRBJ2-1|TRBV29-1|.
TGCAGCGTTGATGGGACAGGGGTGGAGAATGAGCAGTTCTTC
CSVDGTGVENEQFF
>.|TRBJ1-1|TRBV20-1|.
TGCAGTGCTGACGGTTACACTGAAGCTTTCTTT
CSADGYTEAFF
>TRBD2|TRBJ2-2|TRBV3-1|few
TGTGCCAGCAGCCAAAGGGAGGGGCGAACAGGGGAGCTGTTTTTT
CASSQREGRTGELFF
>.|TRBJ1-6|TRBV27|.
TGTGCCAGCAGCCCGGGGCCCACTTGGAATAATTCACCCCTCCACTTT
CASSPGPTWNNSPLHF
>TRBD2|TRBJ2-3|TRBV5-1|many
TGCGCCAGCAGCTTGAGTCTAGCGGGGAACGCGGATACGCAGTATTTT
CASSLSLAGNADTQYF
>TRBD2|TRBJ2-7|TRBV29-1|many
TGCAGCGTCGATAGACTAGCGGGAACCTACGAGCAGTACTTC
CSVDRLAGTYEQYF
>.|TRBJ2-3|TRBV5-1|few
TGCGCCAGCAGCTCCGGGAGAACGCAGGGCACAGATACGCAGTATTTT
CASSSGRTQGTDTQYF
>.|TRBJ2-3|TRBV27|few
TGTGCCAGCAGTGAGCGAAACCCCACAGATACGCAGTATTTT
CASSERNPTDTQYF
>TRBD2|TRBJ2-1|TRBV6-2/TRBV6-3|few
TGTGCCAGCAGCCCCCTTGCGGGAGGCTACAATGAGCAGTTCTTC
CASSPLAGGYNEQFF
>.|TRBJ2-3|TRBV18|many
TGTGCCAGCTCACCGCGACTAGTTGATACGCAGTATTTT
CASSPRLVDTQYF
>.|TRBJ1-1|TRBV25-1|few
TGTGCCAGCCTCCCTAACAGTGCGCACACTGAAGCTTTCTTT
CASLPNSAHTEAFF
>.|TRBJ2-5|TRBV12-3/TRBV12-4|.
TGTGCCAGCAGCCAGGGACTCCCCCAAGAGACCCAGTACTTC
CASSQGLPQETQYF
>.|TRBJ2-7|TRBV4-1|.
TGCGCCAGCAGCCAAGTTGAACAGGGATCGAGTAGGCAGTACTTC
CASSQVEQGSSRQYF
>TRBD2|TRBJ2-1|TRBV28|.
TGTGCCAGCAGTTCAATTAGCGGGAGTCCCGCGAATGAGCAGTTCTTC
CASSSISGSPANEQFF
>TRBD2|TRBJ2-2|TRBV7-2|few
TGTGCCAGCAGCTTGTTCGGCGCGGGAGTTTTTGACACCGGGGAGCTGTTTTTT
CASSLFGAGVFDTGELFF
>TRBD2|TRBJ2-1|TRBV7-9|few
TGTGCCAGCGGGCTAGCGGGCCACAATGAGCAGTTCTTC
CASGLAGHNEQFF
>.|TRBJ2-3|TRBV29-1|many
TGCAGCGTTGAAGATCTCTGGGGGCGCACAGATACGCAGTATTTT
CSVEDLWGRTDTQYF
>TRBD1|TRBJ1-5|TRBV28|few
TGTGCCAGCAGTTACAGGGGAGTGCAATTTCAGCCCCAGCATTTT
CASSYRGVQFQPQHF
>.|TRBJ2-1|TRBV28|many
TGTGCCAGCAGTCTCGTCCATAACACGCTGGAGCAGTTCTTC
CASSLVHNTLEQFF
>.|TRBJ2-5|TRBV14|few
TGTACCAGCAGCATGAGCCTCCTAGGGGCCCGCGAGACCCAGTACTTC
CTSSMSLLGARETQYF
>.|TRBJ1-2|TRBV7-3|many
TGTGCCAGCAGCCCGCAGGGTGAGGGTTATGGCTACACCTTC
CASSPQGEGYGYTF
>.|TRBJ1-4|TRBV7-2|many
TGTGCCAGCAGCTTAGCAGGGGGAGCAACGACTAATGAAAAACTGTTTTTT
CASSLAGGATTNEKLFF
>.|TRBJ2-3|TRBV10-1|few
TGCACCAGCAGTTTGAGGAACCCCACAGATACGCAGTATTTT
CTSSLRNPTDTQYF
>.|TRBJ2-1|TRBV7-3|many
TGTGCCAGCAGCTTAACGAGTGCTAGTGTCCATGAGCAGTTCTTC
CASSLTSASVHEQFF
>.|TRBJ1-1|TRBV7-2|many
TGTGCCAGCAGCTTAGAGAGTGGAACCACTGAAGCTTTCTTT
CASSLESGTTEAFF
>TRBD1|TRBJ1-1|TRBV4-1|many
TGCGCCAGCAGCTTTACTTCGGGACAGGGATCCACTGAAGCTTTCTTT
CASSFTSGQGSTEAFF
>.|TRBJ2-3|TRBV12-3/TRBV12-4|many
TGTGCCAGCAGCCCGCAGGGGCTAGCGGGCACAGATACGCAGTATTTT
CASSPQGLAGTDTQYF
>.|TRBJ1-5|TRBV12-3/TRBV12-4|many
TGTGCCAGCAGTTTATCAGGCAGCAATCAGCCCCAGCATTTT
CASSLSGSNQPQHF
>TRBD1|TRBJ1-6|TRBV5-1|many
TGCGCCAGCAGCTTGGATCCCGGGACAGGCACCTCACCCCTCCACTTT
CASSLDPGTGTSPLHF
>.|TRBJ1-1|TRBV3-1|.
TGTGCCAGCAGCCCACTGGGGGCCATGAACACTGAAGCTTTCTTT
CASSPLGAMNTEAFF
>TRBD2|TRBJ2-1|TRBV7-2|many
TGTGCCAGCAGCTTAGGGACTAGCAGGGTGAATGAGCAGTTCTTC
CASSLGTSRVNEQFF
>TRBD2|TRBJ2-5|TRBV20-1|many
TGCAGTGCTAGAGGCGGGAGGGCCTTGGAGACCCAGTACTTC
CSARGGRALETQYF
>TRBD1|TRBJ2-3|TRBV4-1|many
TGCGCCAGCAGCCCAGGGGGAGAAGATACGCAGTATTTT
CASSPGGEDTQYF